This TCR beta chain was identified during a study of T cells in Graves' hyperthyroidism and ophthalmopathy. Study-wide context: The authors collected peripheral blood at initial diagnosis, before any treatment.

The germline V gene has CDR1 MNHNS and CDR2 SASEGT. Trimming took off 10 bases at V and 7 bases at J, with 20 bases between the two ends. The CDR3 has 14 residues. From RNA transcripts, TCR beta CDR3 regions were amplified. Using the HTBI primer set, a first-round RT-PCR was run on the TCR CDR3. One entry per CDR3 protein results from TCRdb running MiXCR on the multiplex PCR reads. The profile shows roughly 290,000 distinct CDR3 sequences, 10% to 15% of them singletons. Ahead of any ophthalmopathy symptoms, the blood sample was obtained at the first diagnosis of hyperthyroidism. PBMCs stemmed from about 9.5 ml fresh peripheral blood.

Sequencing input: blood. The chain is built from TRBV6-1 and TRBJ2-1, with a weak D call TRBD1 (8 bases). The receptor comes from a woman in her twenties or thirties with Graves' hyperthyroidism that later progressed to Graves' ophthalmopathy. CDR3 protein: CATQGAGVRNEQFF. As DNA, the CDR3 is TGTGCCACCCAGGGGGCGGGAGTAAGGAATGAGCAGTTCTTC.